A selection of T cell receptor beta chains follows, all from one sample in a study of graft-versus-host responses after intestinal transplantation. Measured with immunoSEQ multiplex PCR; TCRdb has only the in-frame clones, and not every one. This table holds 90,000 to 130,000 clones, around 92% found once. For these TCRs, the target antigens are not known. The sequenced sample was unstimulated CD8+ T cells sorted from spleen or lymph node cells, obtained before transplant. The receptors shown here come from a human donor who was the organ donor for an intestinal transplant. The CDR3 runs from the conserved cysteine through the conserved F or W. D genes are given only for firm matches. Not all rows give a size; the values are once, few, many and, for expanded clones, a class.

size | J | D | V | DNA | CDR3
once | TRBJ2-1 | TRBD2 | TRBV14 | TGTGCCAGCAGCTTTTGGACTAGCGGGAGATTTCGATGGAATGAGCAGTTCTTC | CASSFWTSGRFRWNEQFF
once | TRBJ2-1 | - | TRBV5-5 | TGTGCCAGCAGCTCTCGACCGGAGAGGGAGCAGTTCTTC | CASSSRPEREQFF
- | TRBJ2-7 | - | TRBV19 | TGTGCCAGTAGCACGGACACCTCATACGAGCAGTACTTC | CASSTDTSYEQYF
- | TRBJ2-1 | - | TRBV12-5 | TGTGCTAGTGGTTTCGATCTAGTAAATGAGCAGTTCTTC | CASGFDLVNEQFF
- | TRBJ2-1 | - | TRBV7-9 | TGTGCCAGCAGCCCGCCCGGGGGAAGCTCCTACAATGAGCAGTTCTTC | CASSPPGGSSYNEQFF
- | TRBJ2-7 | - | TRBV4-1 | TGCGCCAGCAGCCATACGGGAGAGGTAGGCTACGAGCAGTACTTC | CASSHTGEVGYEQYF
- | TRBJ2-5 | - | TRBV7-9 | TGTGCCAGCAGCGCGGCGCCAGAGACCCAGTACTTC | CASSAAPETQYF
- | TRBJ1-4 | - | TRBV5-6 | TGTGCCAGCAAGCATAGGCGACTCGATGAAAAACTGTTTTTT | CASKHRRLDEKLFF
- | TRBJ2-2 | TRBD2 | TRBV7-9 | TGTGCCCCCAGTCGGGGGGCCGGGGAGCTGTTTTTT | CAPSRGAGELFF
once | TRBJ2-1 | TRBD1 | TRBV6-5 | TGTGCCAGCAGTTACGGAAGGGGGCTTTTCAATGAGCAGTTCTTC | CASSYGRGLFNEQFF
- | TRBJ2-3 | TRBD1 | TRBV7-2 | TGTGCCAGCAGCTTCGGGACAGGGAGCTATCGGGATACGCAGTATTTT | CASSFGTGSYRDTQYF
- | TRBJ2-7 | - | TRBV28 | TGTGCCAGCAGTAAACCGGGACGAAGCTTTTCCTACGAGCAGTACTTC | CASSKPGRSFSYEQYF
once | TRBJ2-7 | - | TRBV30 | TGTGCCTGGACCGAACCCAGCACCTACGAGCAGTACTTC | CAWTEPSTYEQYF
- | TRBJ2-1 | - | TRBV7-2 | TGTGCCAGCAGCTTGTTTTTAGGGGACAATGAGCAGTTCTTC | CASSLFLGDNEQFF
- | TRBJ2-7 | - | TRBV6-5 | TGTGCCAGCAGTTACTCTATGCCAGGGACCTTCTACGAGCAGTACTTC | CASSYSMPGTFYEQYF
- | TRBJ2-5 | TRBD2 | TRBV29-1 | TGCAGCGTTGAGCGGGAGGCGAAGACCCAGTACTTC | CSVEREAKTQYF
- | TRBJ2-3 | - | TRBV6-5 | TGTGCCAGCAGCTTGGACAGACACACAGATACGCAGTATTTT | CASSLDRHTDTQYF